Listed here are 32 T cell receptor beta chains from one sample, sequenced in a study of technical replicates of blood from a handful of donors. Some clones are missing from TCRdb's copy, which holds only in-frame ones; the method was immunoSEQ multiplex PCR. The sample has some 60,000 clones; about 95% are singletons. Sequencing was carried out using PBMCs. Receptors originate from a human donor in good health. Some clones in this sample may be carry-over from other donors' samples.

The CDR3 coding sequence is TGTGCCAGCTCCGCGCACAATGAGCAGTTCTTC. Protein sequence: CASSAHNEQFF. This chain connects TRBV18 to TRBJ2-1; D remains ambiguous. V was trimmed by 6 bases and J by 5 bases, leaving 5 bases between them. The length of the CDR3 is 11 residues. Looked up from germline, CDR1 is KGHSH and CDR2 is LQKENI.

The chain joins TRBV9 to TRBJ2-1, with a weak D call TRBD2 (5 bases). The CDR3 covers 18 residues. The V end was cut by 0 bases, the J end by 1 base, with 17 bases between. Germline loops: CDR1 SGDLS, CDR2 YYNGEE. The CDR3: CASSVGRGRTRSYNEQFF. CDR3 nucleotides: TGTGCCAGCAGCGTAGGTCGTGGGAGAACGAGATCCTACAATGAGCAGTTCTTC.

V and J are TRBV7-2 and TRBJ2-5; 11 bases are a match to TRBD2. Germline lookup yields CDR1 SGHTA and CDR2 FQGNSA. V lost 1 base, J lost 4 bases, and 8 bases stayed unmatched. There are 17 residues in the CDR3. The CDR3 coding sequence is TGTGCCAGCAGCTTAGGAGGTAGCGGGGGGGTCGGAGAGACCCAGTACTTC. Protein sequence: CASSLGGSGGVGETQYF.

This chain connects TRBV5-1 to TRBJ2-7; 7 nucleotides align to TRBD1. The V gene end was trimmed by 4 bases and the J gene end by 0 bases; junction bases not matched to a gene: 10. Germline CDR1 reads SGHRS; CDR2 reads YFSETQ. The length of the CDR3 is 16 residues. CDR3 in DNA: TGCGCCAGCAGCACCGATGGACAGGTTAGCTCCTACGAGCAGTACTTC. Protein sequence: CASSTDGQVSSYEQYF. The whole variable domain, remainder taken from reference TRBV5-1 and TRBJ2-7, is KAGVTQTPRYLIKTRGQQVTLSCSPISGHRSVSWYQQTPGQGLQFLFEYFSETQRNKGNFPGRFSGRQFSNSRSEMNVSTLELGDSALYLCASSTDGQVSSYEQYFGPGTRLTVT.

This chain links TRBV4-3 with TRBJ2-6; 8 bases map to TRBD1. The CDR3 is 20 residues long. Germline V lookup: CDR1 LGHNA, CDR2 YSLEER. V lost 2 bases and J lost 0; bases outside the gene matches: 12. In DNA, the CDR3 is TGCGCCAGCAGCCAACCACCAGCAGGACAGGGACTCTCTGGGGCCAACGTCCTGACTTTC. Translated, it gives CASSQPPAGQGLSGANVLTF.

Here the CDR3 DNA reads TGTGCCAGCAGTGGGGCAGGGTCCTTCGTCCTATCTAACACTGAAGCTTTCTTT. It is translated as CASSGAGSFVLSNTEAFF. This chain joins TRBV6-1 and TRBJ1-1, with D possibly TRBD1 on 5 matching bases. The CDR3 has 18 residues. Between the trimmed V and J ends, which lost 4 bases and 2 bases, there was a span of 23 bases. Germline V gives CDR1 MNHNS, CDR2 SASEGT.

This chain joins TRBV11-2 and TRBJ1-6; 7 bases align to TRBD1. J was trimmed by 7 bases and V by 4 bases; bases with no gene match: 16. The CDR3 extends over 18 amino acids. Germline V CDR1 and CDR2: SGHAT, FQNNGV. The CDR3 here is CASSSHTKTGRLNSPLHF. CDR3 in DNA: TGTGCCAGCAGCTCTCACACGAAGACAGGGAGATTGAATTCACCCCTCCACTTT.

The rearrangement uses TRBV29-1 and TRBJ2-1; 11 bases are shared with TRBD2. Germline V CDR1 and CDR2: SQVTM, ANQGSEA. After removal of 1 base from V and 3 bases from J, the junction contained 8 bases not matched to a gene. The CDR3 consists of 17 residues. CDR3 bases: TGCAGCGTTGAAGTTCTTAGCGGGGGGGCAAACTACAATGAGCAGTTCTTC. Protein: CSVEVLSGGANYNEQFF.

The genes are TRBV5-1 and TRBJ2-3; 7 bases agree with TRBD2. The V and J ends lost 0 bases and 1 base, in that order; junction bases with no gene match: 5. Germline CDR1 SGHRS, CDR2 YFSETQ. The length of the CDR3 is 16 residues. The CDR3 DNA reads as TGCGCCAGCAGCTTGGTAGAGCGGGGTCGCACAGATACGCAGTATTTT. This codes for CASSLVERGRTDTQYF.

The J gene is TRBJ1-5, the V gene TRBV7-9; D is undetermined. Germline V lookup: CDR1 SEHNR, CDR2 FQNEAQ (reference sequence). The CDR3 is made up of 14 amino acids. V lost 3 bases, J lost 6 bases, and 12 bases lay in between. The CDR3 loop is CASSLDGEPQPQHF. DNA of the CDR3: TGTGCCAGCAGCTTGGACGGGGAGCCTCAGCCCCAGCATTTT.

V and J are TRBV28 and TRBJ2-7; tentative D call: TRBD1 (6 bases). CDR1 and CDR2 (germline): MDHEN, SYDVKM. V shed 6 bases and J shed 3 bases, with 18 bases lying between them. The CDR3 extends over 15 amino acids. In DNA, the CDR3 is TGTGCCAGCAGCCCAAATGACAGGTTCCTCTACGAGCAGTACTTC. This codes for CASSPNDRFLYEQYF.

V and J are TRBV6-5 and TRBJ1-1; TRBD1 matches 7 bases. With V trimmed by 6 bases and J by 0 bases, 4 bases remained unmatched. Germline V gene sequence: CDR1 MNHEY, CDR2 SVGAGI. The CDR3 contains 14 residues. The CDR3 coding sequence is TGTGCCAGCAGGGCCAGGGGGTTGAACACTGAAGCTTTCTTT. As protein: CASRARGLNTEAFF.

The gene calls are TRBV5-4 and TRBJ2-5, with 7 bases aligning to TRBD1. This CDR3 has 15 amino acids. Germline CDR1 reads SGHNT; CDR2 reads YYREEE (reference sequence). The ends lost 4 bases at V and 2 bases at J; junction bases unmatched: 8. CDR3 in amino acids: CASSEMDRTQETQYF. DNA of the CDR3: TGTGCCAGCAGCGAAATGGACAGGACTCAAGAGACCCAGTACTTC. Using reference TRBV5-4 and TRBJ2-5 for the parts outside the CDR3, the full variable domain is ETGVTQSPTHLIKTRGQQVTLRCSSQSGHNTVSWYQQALGQGPQFIFQYYREEENGRGNFPPRFSGLQFPNYSSELNVNALELDDSALYLCASSEMDRTQETQYFGPGTRLLVL.

The chain carries TRBV4-2 and TRBJ2-2, with D unclear. Per the germline V gene, CDR1 is LGHNA and CDR2 is YNFKEQ. V shed 1 base and J shed 7 bases, with 10 bases lying between them. CDR3 length: 14 residues. The CDR3 DNA follows: TGTGCCAGCAGCCAAGTGGGCCTAAACGGGGAGCTGTTTTTT. As protein: CASSQVGLNGELFF.

The V call is TRBV12-2, the J call TRBJ2-7; the table's D gene call, TRBD2, was not cross checked with the DNA. TRBV12-2 is a listed pseudogene. The CDR3 is 15 amino acids. The CDR3, as DNA: TGTGCAAGTCGCTTAGAGGCGGGACTTTCCTACGAGCAGTACTTC. Translation gives CASRLEAGLSYEQYF.

The genes are TRBV4-3 and TRBJ2-7, with 11 bases aligning to TRBD2. This CDR3 is built from 15 residues. V shed 3 bases and J 5 bases; nucleotides not matched to a gene: 6. Germline V CDR1 and CDR2: LGHNA, YSLEER. CDR3 DNA: TGCGCCAGCAGCCACTTACTAGCGGGAGCGCACGAGCAGTACTTC. It codes for CASSHLLAGAHEQYF.

The J gene is TRBJ1-2, the V gene TRBV13, with 7 nucleotides matching TRBD1. The junction had 9 bases not matched to a gene; V was cut back by 4 bases and J by 4 bases. CDR1 PRHDT and CDR2 FYEKMQ come from the germline V gene (reference sequence). The CDR3 is made up of 15 amino acids. CDR3 sequence: CASSSPGTEGYGYTF. In DNA, the CDR3 is TGTGCCAGCAGCTCACCCGGGACAGAGGGCTATGGCTACACCTTC. The full variable domain, completed using reference TRBV13 and TRBJ1-2, is AAGVIQSPRHLIKEKRETATLKCYPIPRHDTVYWYQQGPGQDPQFLISFYEKMQSDKGSIPDRFSAQQFSDYHSELNMSSLELGDSALYFCASSSPGTEGYGYTFGSGTRLTVV.

The chain carries TRBV11-2 and TRBJ2-1, with 8 positions matching TRBD2. This CDR3 is built from 19 residues. CDR1 is SGHAT, CDR2 FQNNGV, per germline. Germline trimming cut 0 bases from V and 7 bases from J; bases unmatched to any gene: 17. The CDR3 region has the DNA TGTGCCAGCAGCTTAGATGTTACCAATCAGCGGGGGTCGGGGAATGAGCAGTTCTTC. Translated: CASSLDVTNQRGSGNEQFF.

The gene calls are TRBV5-6 and TRBJ2-3, with TRBD2 matching over 8 bases. The CDR3 has 15 amino acids. Trimming took 1 base from V and 1 from J; bases not matched to a gene: 2. Germline CDR1 SGHDT, CDR2 YYEEEE. CDR3 in amino acids: CASSLKAGGTDTQYF. CDR3 bases: TGTGCCAGCAGCTTGAAAGCGGGGGGCACAGATACGCAGTATTTT.

This clone appeared once. The rearrangement links TRBV6-1 to TRBJ2-1, with 10 bases fitting TRBD2. The trim removed 4 bases at V and 9 bases at J, leaving 6 bases unmatched. Germline-derived CDR1 and CDR2 are MNHNS and SASEGT. The CDR3 spans 14 residues. CDR3 DNA sequence: TGTGCCAGCAGTGCGGAGCGGGGGGGCGGTGAGCAGTTCTTC. The encoded protein is CASSAERGGGEQFF.

The rearrangement joins TRBV21-1 to TRBJ2-7; TRBD2, the table's D call, lacks a check against the DNA. TRBV21-1 is listed as a pseudogene. CDR3 size: 12 residues. The DNA of the CDR3 is TGTGCCAGCAGGAAGTGGGGGGGGGAGCAGTACTTC. It encodes CASRKWGGEQYF.

The chain combines TRBV18 with TRBJ2-7, with D possibly matching TRBD2 (5 bases). CDR1 and CDR2 from the germline V gene are KGHSH and LQKENI. The ends were cut back, 2 bases at V and 7 bases at J, with 9 bases in the middle. There are 12 residues in the CDR3. The CDR3 loop is CASSPATGEQYF. DNA of the CDR3: TGTGCCAGCTCACCAGCGACGGGGGAGCAGTACTTC.

The chain recombines TRBV27 with TRBJ2-3; 7 nucleotides agree with TRBD2. Germline V CDR1 and CDR2: MNHEY, SMNVEV (reference sequence). This CDR3 has 15 amino acids. V lost 3 bases, J lost 2 bases, and 5 bases stayed unmatched. The CDR3 sequence: CASSFRAGLTDTQYF. The CDR3 nucleotides read TGTGCCAGCAGTTTTAGAGCGGGGCTCACAGATACGCAGTATTTT.

CDR3 DNA sequence: TGCAGCGTTGAAGAGGTGCAGGGGGCTTACGAGCAGTACTTC. The encoded protein is CSVEEVQGAYEQYF. J is TRBJ2-7 and V is TRBV29-1, with 8 nucleotides matching TRBD1. The germline CDR1 and CDR2 sequences are SQVTM and ANQGSEA. Losses at the gene ends were 0 bases for V and 4 bases for J; bases not matched to a gene: 5. This CDR3 region has 14 residues.

The chain links TRBV7-9 to TRBJ2-3; TRBD2 is a possible D gene (7 bases). With 1 base removed from V and 4 bases from J, the gap between germline ends came to 18 bases. The length of the CDR3 is 17 residues. Germline V gives CDR1 SEHNR, CDR2 FQNEAQ (reference sequence). This chain's CDR3 is CASSLGSGGAGADTQYF. The CDR3 nucleotides are TGTGCCAGCAGCTTAGGTTCGGGGGGCGCCGGGGCAGATACGCAGTATTTT.

The chain carries TRBV7-9 and TRBJ2-1; TRBD2 agrees at 9 bases. With V trimmed by 1 base and J by 9 bases, 4 bases remained unmatched. The CDR3 has 14 residues. Germline CDR1 is SEHNR and CDR2 is FQNEAQ (reference sequence). CDR3 coding DNA: TGTGCCAGCAGCTTAGGCGGGAGGGGGGGTGAGCAGTTCTTC. Translation: CASSLGGRGGEQFF.

The J gene is TRBJ1-5, the V gene TRBV4-2; TRBD1 matches 12 bases. Germline-derived CDR1 and CDR2 are LGHNA and YNFKEQ. The CDR3 totals 18 residues. V lost 3 bases and J lost 2; bases outside the gene matches: 8. This chain's CDR3 is CASSHTGTGGAGNQPQHF. CDR3 DNA sequence: TGTGCCAGCAGCCACACCGGGACAGGGGGCGCAGGCAATCAGCCCCAGCATTTT.

This sequence joins TRBV11-2 and TRBJ2-1; D not certain. CDR3 length: 12 residues. Germline CDR1 reads SGHAT; CDR2 reads FQNNGV. V was cut by 5 bases and J by 9 bases, with 11 bases left in between. The chain's CDR3 is CASSHPSGEQFF. CDR3 nucleotide sequence: TGTGCCAGCAGCCACCCCTCAGGTGAGCAGTTCTTC.

This clone was seen a single time. The chain joins TRBV7-2 to TRBJ2-5, with 7 bases identical to TRBD2. The junction had 5 bases not matched to a gene; V was cut back by 5 bases and J by 5 bases. CDR1 is SGHTA and CDR2 is FQGNSA in the germline V gene. The CDR3 loop spans 13 amino acids. The CDR3 DNA is TGTGCCAGCAGCCCCGGGAGGTCGGAGACCCAGTACTTC. It yields the protein CASSPGRSETQYF.

This chain connects TRBV9 to TRBJ2-1, with D maybe TRBD1 (6 bases). There are 15 residues in the CDR3. Per germline, CDR1 SGDLS and CDR2 YYNGEE. V lost 0 bases and J lost 1, with 8 bases in between. CDR3 DNA: TGTGCCAGCAGCGTAGCAGGGACATCCTACAATGAGCAGTTCTTC. Residues: CASSVAGTSYNEQFF.

The genes are TRBV5-1 and TRBJ1-1; the D is unclear. V was trimmed by 4 bases and J by 4 bases, leaving 8 bases between them. The CDR3 runs to 12 residues. Germline-derived CDR1 and CDR2 are SGHRS and YFSETQ. CDR3 DNA sequence: TGCGCCAGCAGCCGGGCGGGCACTGAAGCTTTCTTT. Protein sequence: CASSRAGTEAFF. Full variable domain (rest looked up from reference TRBV5-1 and TRBJ1-1): KAGVTQTPRYLIKTRGQQVTLSCSPISGHRSVSWYQQTPGQGLQFLFEYFSETQRNKGNFPGRFSGRQFSNSRSEMNVSTLELGDSALYLCASSRAGTEAFFGQGTRLTVV.

V usage is TRBV18 and J usage is TRBJ1-1; D not certain. The CDR3 is made up of 13 amino acids. The V end was cut by 3 bases, the J end by 3 bases, with 8 bases between. Germline lookup yields CDR1 KGHSH and CDR2 LQKENI. The CDR3 is CASSPIRDTEAFF. As DNA, the CDR3 is TGTGCCAGCTCACCGATTCGGGACACTGAAGCTTTCTTT.